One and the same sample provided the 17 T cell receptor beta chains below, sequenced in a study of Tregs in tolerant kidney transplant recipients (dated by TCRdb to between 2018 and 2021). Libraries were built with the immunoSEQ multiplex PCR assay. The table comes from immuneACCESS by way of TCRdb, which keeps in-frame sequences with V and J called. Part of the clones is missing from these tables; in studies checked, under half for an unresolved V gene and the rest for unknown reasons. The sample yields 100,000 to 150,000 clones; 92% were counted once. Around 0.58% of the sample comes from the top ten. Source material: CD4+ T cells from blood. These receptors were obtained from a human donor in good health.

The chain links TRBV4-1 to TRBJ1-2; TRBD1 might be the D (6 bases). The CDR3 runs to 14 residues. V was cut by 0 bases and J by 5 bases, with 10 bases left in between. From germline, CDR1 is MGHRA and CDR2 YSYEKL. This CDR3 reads CASSQDPGTYGYTF. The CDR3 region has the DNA TGCGCCAGCAGCCAAGATCCGGGGACATATGGCTACACCTTC.

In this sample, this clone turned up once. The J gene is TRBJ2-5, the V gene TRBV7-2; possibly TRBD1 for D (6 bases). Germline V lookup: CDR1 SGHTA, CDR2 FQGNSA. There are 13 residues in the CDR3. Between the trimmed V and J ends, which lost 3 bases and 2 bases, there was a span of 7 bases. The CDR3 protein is CASSFGQQETQYF. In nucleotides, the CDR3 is TGTGCCAGCAGCTTCGGACAGCAAGAGACCCAGTACTTC.

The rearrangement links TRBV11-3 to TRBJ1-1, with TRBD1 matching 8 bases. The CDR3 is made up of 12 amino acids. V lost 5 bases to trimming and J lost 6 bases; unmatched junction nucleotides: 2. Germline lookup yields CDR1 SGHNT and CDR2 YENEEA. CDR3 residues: CASSKTGAEAFF. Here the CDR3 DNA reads TGTGCCAGCAGCAAGACAGGGGCTGAAGCTTTCTTT. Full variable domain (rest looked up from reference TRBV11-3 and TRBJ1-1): EAGVVQSPRYKIIEKKQPVAFWCNPISGHNTLYWYLQNLGQGPELLIRYENEEAVDDSQLPKDRFSAERLKGVDSTLKIQPAELGDSAVYLCASSKTGAEAFFGQGTRLTVV.

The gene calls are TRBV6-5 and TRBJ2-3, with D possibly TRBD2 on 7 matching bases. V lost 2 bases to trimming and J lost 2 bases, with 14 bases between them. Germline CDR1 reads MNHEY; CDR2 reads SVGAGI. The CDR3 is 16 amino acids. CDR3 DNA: TGTGCCAGCAGTTACGAGGGGGGGGGCGTCACAGATACGCAGTATTTT. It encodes CASSYEGGGVTDTQYF.

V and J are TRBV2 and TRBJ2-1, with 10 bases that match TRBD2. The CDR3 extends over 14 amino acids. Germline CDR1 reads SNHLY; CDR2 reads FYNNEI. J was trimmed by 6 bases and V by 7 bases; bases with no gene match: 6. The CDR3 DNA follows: TGTGCCAGCAATAGCGGGAGGAGGAGCAATGAGCAGTTCTTC. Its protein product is CASNSGRRSNEQFF.

CDR3 sequence (DNA): TGCAGCGTTTTGGGCGGTCGACGGTCCACTGAAGCTTTCTTT. The encoded protein is CSVLGGRRSTEAFF. The V call is TRBV29-1, the J call TRBJ1-1; D is ambiguous. The CDR3 is 14 amino acids. Germline V lookup: CDR1 SQVTM, CDR2 ANQGSEA. The ends were cut back, 5 bases at V and 4 bases at J, with 17 bases in the middle. The full variable domain, completed using reference TRBV29-1 and TRBJ1-1, is SAVISQKPSRDICQRGTSLTIQCQVDSQVTMMFWYRQQPGQSLTLIATANQGSEATYESGFVIDKFPISRPNLTFSTLTVSNMSPEDSSIYLCSVLGGRRSTEAFFGQGTRLTVV.

CDR3 amino acids: CASSSRGGLRGETQYF. The DNA for the CDR3 is TGTGCCAGCAGCTCCCGGGGGGGCTTAAGAGGAGAGACCCAGTACTTC. The chain uses TRBV7-3 and TRBJ2-5; TRBD2 agrees at 8 bases. The V and J ends lost 4 bases and 4 bases, in that order; junction bases with no gene match: 11. The CDR3 is made up of 16 amino acids. Germline V CDR1 and CDR2: SGHTA, FQGTGA.

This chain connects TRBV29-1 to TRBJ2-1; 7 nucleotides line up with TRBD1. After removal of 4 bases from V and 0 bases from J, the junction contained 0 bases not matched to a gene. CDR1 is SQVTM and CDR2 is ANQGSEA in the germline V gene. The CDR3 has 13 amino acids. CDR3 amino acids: CSVGTGSYNEQFF. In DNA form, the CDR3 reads TGCAGCGTTGGGACAGGCTCCTACAATGAGCAGTTCTTC.

CDR3 loop: CASMYGGLGYGYTF. CDR3 nucleotides: TGTGCCAGTATGTACGGGGGGCTGGGCTATGGCTACACCTTC. The chain joins TRBV19 to TRBJ1-2; perhaps TRBD1 as D (6 bases). CDR1 LNHDA and CDR2 SQIVND come from the germline V gene (reference sequence). Trimming removed 7 bases from V and 4 bases from J, with 16 bases in between. The CDR3 extends over 14 amino acids. Full variable domain (missing parts from reference TRBV19 and TRBJ1-2): DGGITQSPKYLFRKEGQNVTLSCEQNLNHDAMYWYRQDPGQGLRLIYYSQIVNDFQKGDIAEGYSVSREKKESFPLTVTSAQKNPTAFYLCASMYGGLGYGYTFGSGTRLTVV.

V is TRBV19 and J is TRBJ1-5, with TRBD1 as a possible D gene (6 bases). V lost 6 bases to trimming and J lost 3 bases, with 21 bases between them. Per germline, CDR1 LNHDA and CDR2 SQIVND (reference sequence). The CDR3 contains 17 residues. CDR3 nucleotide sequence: TGTGCCAGTAGCCGACCGGCCTACAGGGCAGTCAATCAGCCCCAGCATTTT. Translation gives CASSRPAYRAVNQPQHF.

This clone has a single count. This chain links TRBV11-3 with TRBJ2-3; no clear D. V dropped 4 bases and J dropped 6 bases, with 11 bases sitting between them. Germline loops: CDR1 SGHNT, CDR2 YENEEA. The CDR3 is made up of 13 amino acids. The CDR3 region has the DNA TGTGCCAGCAGCTCCCACCCCAGGGATACGCAGTATTTT. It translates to CASSSHPRDTQYF.

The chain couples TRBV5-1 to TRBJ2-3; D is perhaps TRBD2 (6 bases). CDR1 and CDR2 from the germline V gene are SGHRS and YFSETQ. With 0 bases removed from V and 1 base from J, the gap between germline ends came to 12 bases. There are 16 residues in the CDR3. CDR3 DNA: TGCGCCAGCAGCTTGGCCCGGGGCGGGGGCACAGATACGCAGTATTTT. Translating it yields CASSLARGGGTDTQYF. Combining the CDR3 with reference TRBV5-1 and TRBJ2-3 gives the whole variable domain KAGVTQTPRYLIKTRGQQVTLSCSPISGHRSVSWYQQTPGQGLQFLFEYFSETQRNKGNFPGRFSGRQFSNSRSEMNVSTLELGDSALYLCASSLARGGGTDTQYFGPGTRLTVL.

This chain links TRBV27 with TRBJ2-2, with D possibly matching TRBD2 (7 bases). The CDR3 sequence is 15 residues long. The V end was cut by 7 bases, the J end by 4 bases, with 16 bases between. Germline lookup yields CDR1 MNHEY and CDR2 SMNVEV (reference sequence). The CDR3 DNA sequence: TGTGCCAGCAAGACAGTTAGGGGGGGCACCGGGGAGCTGTTTTTT. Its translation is CASKTVRGGTGELFF.

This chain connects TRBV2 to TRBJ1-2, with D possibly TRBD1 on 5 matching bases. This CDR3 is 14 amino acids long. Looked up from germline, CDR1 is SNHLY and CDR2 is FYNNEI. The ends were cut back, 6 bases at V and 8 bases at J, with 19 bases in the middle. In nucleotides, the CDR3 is TGTGCCAGCAGCGCGAAGCAGGGTCCCATGGGCTACACCTTC. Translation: CASSAKQGPMGYTF.

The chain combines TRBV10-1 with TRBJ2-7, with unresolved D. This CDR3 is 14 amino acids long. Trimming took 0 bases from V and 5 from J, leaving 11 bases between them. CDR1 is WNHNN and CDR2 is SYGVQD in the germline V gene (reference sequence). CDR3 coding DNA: TGCGCCAGCAGTGAGTCGCGGAGTCGCCACGAGCAGTACTTC. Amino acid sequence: CASSESRSRHEQYF.

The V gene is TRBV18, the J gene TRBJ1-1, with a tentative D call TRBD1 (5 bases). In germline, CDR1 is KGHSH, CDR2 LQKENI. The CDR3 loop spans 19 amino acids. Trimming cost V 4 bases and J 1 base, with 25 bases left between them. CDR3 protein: CASSRGSDNTRRGNTEAFF. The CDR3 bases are TGTGCCAGCTCACGGGGGTCCGACAACACAAGACGGGGGAACACTGAAGCTTTCTTT. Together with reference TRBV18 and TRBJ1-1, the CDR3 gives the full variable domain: NAGVMQNPRHLVRRRGQEARLRCSPMKGHSHVYWYRQLPEEGLKFMVYLQKENIIDESGMPKERFSAEFPKEGPSILRIQQVVRGDSAAYFCASSRGSDNTRRGNTEAFFGQGTRLTVV.

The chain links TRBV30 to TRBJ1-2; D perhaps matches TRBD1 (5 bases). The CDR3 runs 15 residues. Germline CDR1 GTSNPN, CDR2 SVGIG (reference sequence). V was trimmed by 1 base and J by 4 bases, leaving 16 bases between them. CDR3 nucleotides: TGTGCCTGGAGTGCCATTCTGGTGGGGCGCTATGGCTACACCTTC. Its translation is CAWSAILVGRYGYTF.